This T cell receptor (beta chain) stems from a study of response to subunit inactivated influenza vaccine listed by TCRdb under 2018. Concerning the study at large: Deep quantitative profiling of the T cell receptor repertoire was used in the study to follow responses to a trivalent subunit inactivated influenza vaccine.

This clonotype was detected many times. Its specific antigen is unknown. The record has no base qualities; no much larger clone is one base away. What the work shows at the level of the full study, not this receptor alone: According to the authors, only a limited number of new T cells may be recruited by each seasonal influenza vaccination.

Receptor libraries were prepared by RT-PCR. The run used an Illumina HiSeq 2500. TCRdb redid the processing of the public reads, applying fastp at Q25 and MiXCR, and retained in-frame beta chains. For every CDR3 protein sequence, its rows merge into one entry that carries the most common genes and DNA. This sample comprises fewer than 750,000 distinct CDR3 sequences, approximately 15% of them detected only once. 11% of the sample belongs to the ten largest clones. Source: PBMCs from blood, taken about 12 days after vaccination. This clonotype was obtained from a man between 50 and 59 years old who received an inactivated influenza vaccine. Donor details come from another sample of the same person, matched by shared clones.

The base sequence is TGTGCCAGCAGTTTATCGGGACAGGTCTACGAGCAGTACTTC. This sequence encodes CASSLSGQVYEQYF. The sequence joins TRBV28 to TRBJ2-7; TRBD1 agrees with 8 junctional bases. The germline V gene encodes CDR1 MDHEN and CDR2 SYDVKM. V and J are trimmed by 1 base and 3 bases, and the gene matches miss 2 bases of the junction. Including cysteine and phenylalanine, the CDR3 has 14 amino acids. CDR3 DNA only is kept here, 42 bases in frame from base 1.